The 17 T cell receptor beta chains below all came from one sample that was sequenced in a study of blood T cells in healthy people across ages. Through a sample-barcoded 5' primer and a J-beta primer mix, a second PCR was run for roughly 7 to 11 cycles. TCRdb passed the 5' RACE reads through MiXCR, listing each CDR3 protein once. The sample shows 1.4 million to 1.5 million distinct CDR3 sequences, approximately 38% of them seen only once. The specimen sequenced was blood. The receptors originated from a woman in her late teens or twenties in good health.

The chain uses TRBV20-1 and TRBJ2-7, with D possibly TRBD2 on 6 matching bases. The V end lost 4 bases, the J end lost 6 bases, and 16 bases lay between the germline ends. Germline V lookup: CDR1 DFQATT, CDR2 SNEGSKA (reference sequence). CDR3 length equals 13 residues. DNA for the CDR3: TGCAGTGCTATTAGCGGTGTCTATTCCGAGCAGTACTTC. Protein: CSAISGVYSEQYF.

This clonotype was observed a handful of times. CDR3 sequence (DNA): TGCGCCAGCAGCCAAGTCGAAACCGACAGGGGGGAAAGGTACTTC. Translated, it gives CASSQVETDRGERYF. The chain links TRBV4-1 to TRBJ2-7; 9 bases fit TRBD1. V lost 1 base and J lost 12; bases outside the gene matches: 13. The length of the CDR3 is 15 residues. CDR1 and CDR2 (germline): MGHRA, YSYEKL.

The V and J genes are TRBV20-1 and TRBJ2-4; a possible D gene is TRBD2 (6 bases). The J call may be in error: the DNA end matches TRBJ2-7 better. CDR1 is DFQATT and CDR2 is SNEGSKA in the germline V gene (reference sequence). The length of the CDR3 is 17 residues. The CDR3 DNA reads as TGCAGTGCTAGAGTCGCAATCCCGGGACGGGGGAGCCACGAGCAGTACTTC. Residues: CSARVAIPGRGSHEQYF.

The V gene is TRBV28, the J gene TRBJ1-2; D perhaps matches TRBD1 (6 bases). The germline V gene encodes CDR1 MDHEN and CDR2 SYDVKM. The CDR3 covers 14 residues. V shed 8 bases and J shed 7 bases, with 20 bases lying between them. Here the CDR3 reads CASSLGGAKSGYTF. CDR3 in DNA: TGTGCCAGCTCATTGGGGGGCGCAAAATCTGGCTACACCTTC.

The rearrangement links TRBV9 to TRBJ2-5, with 8 bases matching TRBD2. CDR3 size: 16 residues. Germline trimming cut 1 base from V and 11 bases from J; bases unmatched to any gene: 16. CDR1 SGDLS and CDR2 YYNGEE come from the germline V gene. The CDR3 bases are TGTGCCAGCAGCGTATTTACGGGGGGGCTTAACAATGAGCAGTACTTC. Protein sequence: CASSVFTGGLNNEQYF. The variable domain in full, completed from reference TRBV9 and TRBJ2-5, reads DSGVTQTPKHLITATGQRVTLRCSPRSGDLSVYWYQQSLDQGLQFLIQYYNGEERAKGNILERFSAQQFPDLHSELNLSSLELGDSALYFCASSVFTGGLNNEQYFGPGTRLLVL.

Concerning this clonotype: A junction boundary mismatches the germline segment, possibly from a read error. The chain recombines TRBV6-5 with TRBJ2-7; D gene ambiguous. Germline CDR1 reads MNHEY; CDR2 reads SVGAGI. The CDR3 loop spans 13 amino acids. This CDR3 reads CASSHGPLYVQYF. As DNA, the CDR3 is TGTGCCAGCTCTCATGGCCCGCTCTACGTGCAGTACTTC.

The genes are TRBV20-1 and TRBJ1-5; no firm D call. Trimming pared 5 bases from V and 0 bases from J, leaving 11 bases between. The CDR3 is made up of 14 amino acids. Germline V CDR1 and CDR2: DFQATT, SNEGSKA (reference sequence). In DNA form, the CDR3 reads TGCAGTGCTCAATACCCAGGTAGCAATCAGCCCCAGCATTTT. The encoded protein is CSAQYPGSNQPQHF.

A note on this clonotype: The junction shows a germline mismatch at one end, possibly a read error. DNA for the CDR3: TGTGCCGGCAGTTTTAGGGAGACCCAGTACTTC. Amino acids: CAGSFRETQYF. This chain joins TRBV27 and TRBJ2-5; D not resolved. The germline V gene encodes CDR1 MNHEY and CDR2 SMNVEV (reference sequence). The CDR3 runs to 11 residues.

The chain uses TRBV2 and TRBJ2-7, with TRBD1 matching over 9 bases. Germline V gene sequence: CDR1 SNHLY, CDR2 FYNNEI. The CDR3 totals 16 residues. V was clipped by 8 bases and J by 3 bases; unmatched bases: 14. The CDR3 DNA is TGTGCCAGCCTCGTCGGACAGGGGATTGAGCGCTACGAGCAGTACTTC. Protein: CASLVGQGIERYEQYF.

This rearrangement joins TRBV2 to TRBJ1-2; a possible D gene is TRBD1 (6 bases). Trimming took 8 bases from V and 12 from J, leaving 25 bases between them. CDR3 length: 14 residues. Germline V gene sequence: CDR1 SNHLY, CDR2 FYNNEI. The CDR3 nucleotides read TGTGCCAGCTATGACCCCGGTGGCAACAGGGACCACACCTTC. This gives the protein CASYDPGGNRDHTF.

The chain employs TRBV15 and TRBJ2-3; 10 bases match TRBD2. Germline CDR1 reads LNHNV; CDR2 reads YYDKDF (reference sequence). V was clipped by 1 base and J by 2 bases; unmatched bases: 15. CDR3 length: 20 amino acids. The CDR3 loop is CATSRGTGKTSGYYTDTQYF. CDR3 sequence (DNA): TGTGCCACCAGCAGAGGTACAGGGAAGACTAGCGGGTATTACACAGATACGCAGTATTTT.

The chain joins TRBV4-1 to TRBJ1-1; D call uncertain. V lost 3 bases and J 0 bases, leaving 8 bases between the germline ends. The CDR3 sequence is 14 residues long. Germline-derived CDR1 and CDR2 are MGHRA and YSYEKL. Here the CDR3 reads CASSHLPMNTEAFF. The CDR3 nucleotides are TGCGCCAGCAGCCATCTTCCCATGAACACTGAAGCTTTCTTT.

This clonotype has more than one count but fewer than ten. This chain links TRBV21-1 with TRBJ1-2. TRBV21-1 is listed as a pseudogene. The CDR3 is made up of 12 amino acids. CDR3 region: CASSNGNYGYTF. CDR3 nucleotide sequence: TGTGCCAGCAGCAATGGGAACTATGGCTACACCTTC.

This sequence joins TRBV7-7 and TRBJ2-5; D is unclear. The CDR3 runs 14 residues. CDR1 is SSHAT and CDR2 is FNYEAQ in the germline V gene (reference sequence). The ends were cut back, 0 bases at V and 11 bases at J, with 16 bases in the middle. Here the CDR3 reads CASSLADGYQEQYF. As DNA, the CDR3 is TGTGCCAGCAGCTTAGCGGACGGCTATCAGGAGCAGTACTTC.

The genes are TRBV11-3 and TRBJ2-1, with D perhaps matching TRBD1 (5 bases). Per the germline V gene, CDR1 is SGHNT and CDR2 is YENEEA. The CDR3 is 14 residues long. V was clipped by 4 bases and J by 10 bases, with 17 bases between them. CDR3 sequence reads: CASSSGPGWAEQFF. CDR3 bases: TGTGCCAGCAGCTCAGGACCAGGGTGGGCGGAGCAGTTCTTC.

This clonotype was seen a few times. The chain combines TRBV7-9 with TRBJ2-5; D is ambiguous. V was trimmed by 5 bases and J by 2 bases, leaving 12 bases between them. Per the germline V gene, CDR1 is SEHNR and CDR2 is FQNEAQ (reference sequence). The CDR3 length is 14 residues. The CDR3 loop is CASSPIMGQETQYF. CDR3 bases: TGTGCCAGCAGCCCCATTATGGGGCAAGAGACCCAGTACTTC. The full variable domain, its missing parts supplied by reference TRBV7-9 and TRBJ2-5, is DTGVSQNPRHKITKRGQNVTFRCDPISEHNRLYWYRQTLGQGPEFLTYFQNEAQLEKSRLLSDRFSAERPKGSFSTLEIQRTEQGDSAMYLCASSPIMGQETQYFGPGTRLLVL.

The V and J genes are TRBV15 and TRBJ1-1; D not resolved. The CDR3 loop spans 15 amino acids. Trimming pared 7 bases from V and 0 bases from J, leaving 15 bases between. Germline CDR1 LNHNV, CDR2 YYDKDF (reference sequence). The CDR3 region is CATKRVRGMNTEAFF. The CDR3 bases are TGTGCCACCAAGAGGGTCCGCGGCATGAACACTGAAGCTTTCTTT.